A single sample gave rise to the 15 T cell receptor beta chains below, sequenced in a study of cytomegalovirus exposure and HLA in healthy donors. Both 60 Vbeta primers and 13 Jbeta primers went into the PCR. Repertoires were generated with immunoSEQ multiplex PCR, while TCRdb's copy carries only in-frame clones and drops some. In the table there are 150,000 or so clones, approximately 80% of which are singletons. The sequencing input was PBMCs. The receptors here all came from a male donor in good health and CMV-seropositive.

The rearrangement joins TRBV5-8 to TRBJ2-2; no reliable D call. The V end lost 7 bases, the J end lost 0 bases, and 16 bases lay between the germline ends. Germline CDR1 and CDR2: SGHTS and YDEGEE. The CDR3 loop spans 16 amino acids. The CDR3 region has the DNA TGTGCCAGCGGAGCCCGACTTGATTCGAACACCGGGGAGCTGTTTTTT. Residues: CASGARLDSNTGELFF.

This chain uses TRBV7-9 with TRBJ2-3; D may be TRBD2 (5 bases). V lost 2 bases, J lost 5 bases, and 14 bases lay in between. The CDR3 loop spans 15 amino acids. The germline gives CDR1 SEHNR, CDR2 FQNEAQ (reference sequence). The CDR3 region has the DNA TGTGCCAGCAGCTTACGCGGAGGCACCATAGATACGCAGTATTTT. Protein: CASSLRGGTIDTQYF.

The genes are TRBV5-1 and TRBJ1-1; TRBD1 matches 7 bases. This CDR3 is built from 15 residues. V trimming: 7 bases; J trimming: 2 bases; junction bases outside the gene matches: 11. Germline V gene lookup returns CDR1 SGHRS and CDR2 YFSETQ. CDR3: CASAQGRSANTEAFF. The CDR3 coding sequence is TGCGCCAGCGCACAGGGGCGCAGTGCCAACACTGAAGCTTTCTTT.

The rearrangement links TRBV10-3 to TRBJ2-3, with TRBD1 identical over 7 bases. Trimming at V came to 0 bases and at J to 4 bases, leaving 13 bases not matched to a gene. Germline V CDR1 and CDR2: ENHRY, SYGVKD. CDR3 length equals 18 residues. The DNA of the CDR3 is TGTGCCATCAGTGAGTCCCAATTACGACAGGGTCTAGCAGATACGCAGTATTTT. Its translation: CAISESQLRQGLADTQYF.

The chain is built from TRBV28 and TRBJ2-3, with a weak D call TRBD1 (7 bases). The V end lost 6 bases, the J end lost 5 bases, and 15 bases lay between the germline ends. Germline assignment: CDR1 MDHEN and CDR2 SYDVKM. The CDR3 runs to 14 residues. In DNA form, the CDR3 reads TGTGCCAGCAGACCCAGGGGGGTGAAAGATACGCAGTATTTT. It yields the protein CASRPRGVKDTQYF.

The CDR3 sequence: CSARDKTQYF. CDR3 sequence (DNA): TGCAGTGCTAGAGACAAGACCCAGTACTTC. This chain links TRBV20-1 with TRBJ2-5; D gene unclear. V was trimmed by 0 bases and J by 6 bases, leaving 2 bases between them. Germline V gene data show CDR1 as DFQATT and CDR2 as SNEGSKA (reference sequence). The CDR3 runs 10 residues.

This chain joins TRBV28 and TRBJ2-5, with a weak D call TRBD2 (5 bases). The CDR3 has 13 residues. CDR1 is MDHEN and CDR2 is SYDVKM in the germline V gene. Trimming cost V 8 bases and J 5 bases, with 15 bases left between them. CDR3 sequence reads: CASWGAVGETQYF. The CDR3 region has the DNA TGTGCCAGCTGGGGAGCGGTGGGGGAGACCCAGTACTTC. The full variable domain, completed using reference TRBV28 and TRBJ2-5, is DVKVTQSSRYLVKRTGEKVFLECVQDMDHENMFWYRQDPGLGLRLIYFSYDVKMKEKGDIPEGYSVSREKKERFSLILESASTNQTSMYLCASWGAVGETQYFGPGTRLLVL.

The J gene is TRBJ1-5, the V gene TRBV6-6; D gene uncertain. The CDR3 is made up of 13 amino acids. The germline V gene has CDR1 MNHNY and CDR2 SVGAGI (reference sequence). Trimming cost V 5 bases and J 5 bases, with 10 bases left between them. The CDR3 region has the DNA TGTGCCAGCAGTCCACGGGTAGATCAGCCCCAGCATTTT. As protein: CASSPRVDQPQHF.

This clone was picked up one time. The chain joins TRBV28 to TRBJ1-1; 9 positions match TRBD1. Unmatched junction bases numbered 9, after V lost 10 bases and J lost 9 bases. The CDR3 consists of 12 residues. Germline V gene sequence: CDR1 MDHEN, CDR2 SYDVKM. The CDR3 DNA follows: TGTGCCACGACACAGGGGGCGTTTCAAGCTTTCTTT. Encoded protein: CATTQGAFQAFF.

The CDR3 protein is CASSTHTGTEAFF. In DNA form, the CDR3 reads TGTGCCAGCAGCACCCATACAGGGACTGAAGCTTTCTTT. The V call is TRBV7-8, the J call TRBJ1-1; D is possibly TRBD1 (6 bases). This CDR3 has 13 amino acids. Germline V lookup: CDR1 SGHVS, CDR2 FQNEAQ. V was shortened by 5 bases and J by 5 bases, with 12 bases between the two germline ends.

V gene TRBV11-2 combines with J gene TRBJ1-5; D is possibly TRBD1 (5 bases). The germline V gene encodes CDR1 SGHAT and CDR2 FQNNGV. The CDR3 runs 13 residues. Trimming stripped 5 bases from V and 8 bases from J, with 13 bases between. The CDR3 DNA is TGTGCCAGCAGCGAAGACAGTTGGGAGCCCCAGCATTTT. It specifies CASSEDSWEPQHF.

The chain carries TRBV5-1 and TRBJ1-4; TRBD1 aligns across 7 bases. Germline V lookup: CDR1 SGHRS, CDR2 YFSETQ. The CDR3 is 15 residues long. V was pared by 4 bases and J by 3 bases, with 6 bases of the junction left unmatched. The CDR3 DNA follows: TGCGCCAGCAGCCGCCAGGGGGTACCTAATGAAAAACTGTTTTTT. Its translation is CASSRQGVPNEKLFF.

This chain joins TRBV28 and TRBJ1-2, with 9 bases aligning to TRBD1. Germline V gene lookup returns CDR1 MDHEN and CDR2 SYDVKM. The trim removed 6 bases at V and 7 bases at J, leaving 9 bases unmatched. The CDR3 is 14 amino acids. As DNA, the CDR3 is TGTGCCAGCAGCACCATTACAGGGGGCTCTGGCTACACCTTC. This codes for CASSTITGGSGYTF.

CDR3 nucleotide sequence: TGTGCCAGCAGCCGAGATGTACTAGCGGTTAGCACAGATACGCAGTATTTT. This translates into CASSRDVLAVSTDTQYF. The chain links TRBV7-2 to TRBJ2-3; 8 positions agree with TRBD2. The J segment lost 0 bases and the V segment lost 5 bases, leaving 10 bases of the junction unmatched. Germline assignment: CDR1 SGHTA and CDR2 FQGNSA. There are 17 residues in the CDR3. The full variable domain, its missing parts supplied by reference TRBV7-2 and TRBJ2-3, is GAGVSQSPSNKVTEKGKDVELRCDPISGHTALYWYRQSLGQGLEFLIYFQGNSAPDKSGLPSDRFSAERTGGSVSTLTIQRTQQEDSAVYLCASSRDVLAVSTDTQYFGPGTRLTVL.

Only a few counts were recorded for this clone. Within the sample, other DNA sequences also encode this same CDR3. The CDR3 is CSVGTGTYEQYF. CDR3 in DNA: TGCAGCGTTGGGACAGGCACCTACGAGCAGTACTTC. This chain links TRBV29-1 with TRBJ2-7, with 7 nucleotides matching TRBD1. The germline gives CDR1 SQVTM, CDR2 ANQGSEA. With V trimmed by 4 bases and J by 2 bases, 2 bases remained unmatched. The CDR3 runs to 12 residues.